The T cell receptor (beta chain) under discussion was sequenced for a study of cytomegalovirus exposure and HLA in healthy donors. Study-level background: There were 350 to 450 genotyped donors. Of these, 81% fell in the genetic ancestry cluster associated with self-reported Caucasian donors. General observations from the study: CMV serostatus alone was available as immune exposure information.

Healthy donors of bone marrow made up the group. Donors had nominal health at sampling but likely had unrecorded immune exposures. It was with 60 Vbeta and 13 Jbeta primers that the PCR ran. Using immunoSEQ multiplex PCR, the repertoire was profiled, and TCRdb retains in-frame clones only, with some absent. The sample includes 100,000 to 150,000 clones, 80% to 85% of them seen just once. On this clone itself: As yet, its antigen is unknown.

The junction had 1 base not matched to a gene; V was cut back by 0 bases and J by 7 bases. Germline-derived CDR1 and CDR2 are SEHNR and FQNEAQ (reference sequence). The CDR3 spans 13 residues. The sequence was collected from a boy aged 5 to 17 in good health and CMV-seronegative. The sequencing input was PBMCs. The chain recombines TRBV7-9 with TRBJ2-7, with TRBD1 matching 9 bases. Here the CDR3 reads CASSLAGTGEQYF. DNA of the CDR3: TGTGCCAGCAGCTTAGCAGGGACAGGGGAGCAGTACTTC.